This T cell receptor beta chain was sequenced for a study of blood T cell repertoires in COVID-19. Trimming left V 3 bases short and J 0 bases short, with 9 bases between. The CDR3 extends over 15 amino acids. The germline V gene encodes CDR1 LNHDA and CDR2 SQIVND (reference sequence). Individuals aged about 18 to 100 years were recruited from around 22 US areas. In the authors' workflow: Counts of nucleated cells, estimated from reference gene primer amplification, were obtained. The repertoire was sequenced with immunoSEQ multiplex PCR; TCRdb's copy has only in-frame clones and lacks some. The V and J calls and clone size were taken over from that table, and D and trimming were inferred from the DNA. The sample carries about 200,000 clones, 70% to 90% recorded once.

Material for sequencing was PBMCs or T cells enriched from blood (not recorded which). The chain carries TRBV19 and TRBJ1-3; no clear D gene. The source is a middle-aged woman with acute COVID-19. This CDR3 is CASSISGSSGNTIYF. For the CDR3, the DNA is TGTGCCAGTAGTATTAGCGGAAGCTCTGGAAACACCATATATTTT.